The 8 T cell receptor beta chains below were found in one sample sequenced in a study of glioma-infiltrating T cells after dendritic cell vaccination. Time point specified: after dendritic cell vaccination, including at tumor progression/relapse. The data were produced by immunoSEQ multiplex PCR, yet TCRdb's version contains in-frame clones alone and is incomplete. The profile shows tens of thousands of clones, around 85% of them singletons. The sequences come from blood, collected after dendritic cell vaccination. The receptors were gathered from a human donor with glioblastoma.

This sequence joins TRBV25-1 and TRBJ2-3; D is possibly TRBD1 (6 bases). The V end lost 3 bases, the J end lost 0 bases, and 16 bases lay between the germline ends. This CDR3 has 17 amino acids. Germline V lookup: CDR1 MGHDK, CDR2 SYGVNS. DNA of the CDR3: TGTGCCAGCAGTGAGGGAAACAGGGACACAAGCACAGATACGCAGTATTTT. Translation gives CASSEGNRDTSTDTQYF.

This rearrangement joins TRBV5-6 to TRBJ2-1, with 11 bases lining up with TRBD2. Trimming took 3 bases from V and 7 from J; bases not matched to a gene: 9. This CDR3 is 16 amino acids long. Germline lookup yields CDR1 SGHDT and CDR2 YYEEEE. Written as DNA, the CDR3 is TGTGCCAGCAGCTCCCTTAGCGGGAGGGCCACAAATGAGCAGTTCTTC. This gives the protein CASSSLSGRATNEQFF.

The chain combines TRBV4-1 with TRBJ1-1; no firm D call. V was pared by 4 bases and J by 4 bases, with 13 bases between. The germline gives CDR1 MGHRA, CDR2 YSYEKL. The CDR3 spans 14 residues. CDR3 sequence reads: CASSREGGITEAFF. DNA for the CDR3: TGCGCCAGCAGCCGTGAGGGAGGGATCACTGAAGCTTTCTTT.

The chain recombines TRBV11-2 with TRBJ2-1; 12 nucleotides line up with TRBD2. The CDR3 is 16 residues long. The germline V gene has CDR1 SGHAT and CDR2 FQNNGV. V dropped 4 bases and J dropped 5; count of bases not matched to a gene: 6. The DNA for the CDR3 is TGTGCCAGCAGCTCCGGATGGACTAGCGGGAACAATGAGCAGTTCTTC. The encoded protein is CASSSGWTSGNNEQFF.

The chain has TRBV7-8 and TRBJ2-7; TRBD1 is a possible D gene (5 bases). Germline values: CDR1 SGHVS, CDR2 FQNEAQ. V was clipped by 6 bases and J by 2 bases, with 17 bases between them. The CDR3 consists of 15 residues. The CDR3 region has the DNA TGTGCCAGCAGGGACCGACAGACCAAAACCTACGAGCAGTACTTC. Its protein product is CASRDRQTKTYEQYF. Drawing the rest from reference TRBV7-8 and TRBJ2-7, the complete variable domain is GAGVSQSPRYKVAKRGQDVALRCDPISGHVSLFWYQQALGQGPEFLTYFQNEAQLDKSGLPSDRFFAERPEGSVSTLKIQRTQQEDSAVYLCASRDRQTKTYEQYFGPGTRLTVT.

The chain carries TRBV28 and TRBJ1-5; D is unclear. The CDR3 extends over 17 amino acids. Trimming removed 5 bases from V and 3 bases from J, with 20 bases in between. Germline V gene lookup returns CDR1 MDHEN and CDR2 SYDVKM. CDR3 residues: CASSPPARVRSNQPQHF. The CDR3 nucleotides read TGTGCCAGCAGTCCCCCAGCCCGGGTGCGGTCCAATCAGCCCCAGCATTTT.

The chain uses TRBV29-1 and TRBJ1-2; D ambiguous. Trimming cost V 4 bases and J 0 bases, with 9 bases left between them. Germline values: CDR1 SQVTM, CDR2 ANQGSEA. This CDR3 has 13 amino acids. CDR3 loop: CSVAQKANYGYTF. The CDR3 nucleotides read TGCAGCGTTGCCCAGAAAGCTAACTATGGCTACACCTTC.

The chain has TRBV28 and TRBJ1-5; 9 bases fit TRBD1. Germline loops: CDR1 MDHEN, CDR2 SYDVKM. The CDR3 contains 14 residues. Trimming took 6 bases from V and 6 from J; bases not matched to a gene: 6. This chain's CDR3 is CASRQGAKGQPQHF. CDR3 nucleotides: TGTGCCAGCAGACAGGGGGCGAAGGGTCAGCCCCAGCATTTT.